Listed below are T cell receptor beta chains from one sample, sequenced in a study of T cell responses to AZD1222 COVID-19 vaccine. TCRdb's copy holds only in-frame clones and misses some; the assay was immunoSEQ multiplex PCR. The sample lists about 140,000 clones, about 92% occurring once. The sample here was peripheral blood, taken on day 0 of AZD1222 vaccination. Source of these receptors: an adult in good health. Both conserved end residues are part of each CDR3. Each record gives: D gene, J gene, V gene, clone size, CDR3 DNA, CDR3 protein. D genes are given only for firm matches. The size entry is marked missing in some rows and otherwise reads once, few, many or a size class.

NA TRBJ1-1 TRBV7-3 NA TGTGCCAGCAGCCTCGTGCGGGAGGCCACTGAAGCTTTCTTT CASSLVREATEAFF
NA TRBJ1-2 TRBV30 NA TGTGCCTGGAGGCAAGGACAGTGGACTAACTATGGCTACACCTTC CAWRQGQWTNYGYTF
NA TRBJ2-7 TRBV27 NA TGTGCCAGCGGCCGGGACGGGTACTACGAGCAGTACTTC CASGRDGYYEQYF
NA TRBJ2-2 TRBV10-3 NA TGTGCCATCAGTGATCGGGCGGATTACACCGGGGAGCTGTTTTTT CAISDRADYTGELFF
NA TRBJ2-7 TRBV7-9 once TGTGCCAGCAGCTCAGTATACGAGCAGTACTTC CASSSVYEQYF
TRBD1 TRBJ1-1 TRBV7-9 few TGTGCCAGCAGCCCAAGTCGGGGAAGGGGGCCTGAAGCTTTCTTT CASSPSRGRGPEAFF
TRBD1 TRBJ1-2 TRBV11-1 NA TGTGCCAGCAGCCTCGCCGGGACAGCGGCCGGCTACACCTTC CASSLAGTAAGYTF
TRBD1 TRBJ1-4 TRBV28 NA TGTGCCAGCAGCTCCGGGACAGGAACCACAACTAATGAAAAACTGTTTTTT CASSSGTGTTTNEKLFF
NA TRBJ2-2 TRBV12-3/TRBV12-4 NA TGTGCCAGCAGTTTAGGAGCCGGGGAGCTGTTTTTT CASSLGAGELFF
TRBD2 TRBJ2-1 TRBV7-6 NA TGTGCCAGCAGCGGGACTAGCGGGAGTGGTGGAGAGCAGTTCTTC CASSGTSGSGGEQFF
NA TRBJ1-1 TRBV30 NA TGTGCCTGGGAGACCGGGACACTAACTACTGAAGCTTTCTTT CAWETGTLTTEAFF
NA TRBJ2-3 TRBV4-2 NA TGTGCCAGCAGCCAACTAGCGGAGGGGGGGGATACGCAGTATTTT CASSQLAEGGDTQYF